Here is one TCR beta chain with its context. Antigen specificity is unknown. These data originate in a study of cytomegalovirus exposure and HLA in healthy donors. Germline CDR1 is SGHDT and CDR2 is YYEEEE. The CDR3 is 17 amino acids. V trimming: 4 bases; J trimming: 4 bases; junction bases outside the gene matches: 12. Points from the study as a whole: The authors assumed roughly uniform sequencing depth across donors for presence/absence analyses. Later analysis associated a missense DCLRE1C variant with TCR beta V- and J-gene trimming.

60 Vbeta and 13 Jbeta primers were used in PCR. TCRdb's table, derived via immunoSEQ multiplex PCR, lists solely in-frame clones and lacks some. The table has around 130,000 clones, about 85% seen once; the top ten hold roughly 1.7%. Sequenced material: PBMCs. The receptor was isolated from a boy aged 5-17 years in good health and CMV-seronegative. The rearrangement links TRBV5-6 to TRBJ2-3, with 10 bases fitting TRBD1. CDR3 DNA sequence: TGTGCCAGCAGCCCGGTAGGGGGACAGGGGTACCCAGATACGCAGTATTTT. Translation gives CASSPVGGQGYPDTQYF. The entire variable domain, with the rest obtained from reference TRBV5-6 and TRBJ2-3, is as follows: DAGVTQSPTHLIKTRGQQVTLRCSPKSGHDTVSWYQQALGQGPQFIFQYYEEEERQRGNFPDRFSGHQFPNYSSELNVNALLLGDSALYLCASSPVGGQGYPDTQYFGPGTRLTVL.